What follows describes a single T cell receptor (beta chain). The antigen remains unidentified. For every donor, a draw yielded approximately 9.9 milliliters of peripheral blood. V shed 2 bases and J shed 4 bases, with 15 bases lying between them. The CDR3 has 15 residues. Germline V gene sequence: CDR1 MGHDK, CDR2 SYGVNS. The data are from a study of blood T cells in healthy people across ages. Together with a sample-barcoded 5' primer, a J-beta primer mix was included in a second PCR lasting about 7 to 11 cycles. Researchers report that a template-switch adaptor with 12 random nucleotides tagged each cDNA molecule. TCRdb re-called the 5' RACE reads with MiXCR, one entry per CDR3 protein. Here the sample spans about 630,000 distinct CDR3 sequences, more than 20% being singletons. Study findings and constraints: A roughly linear age-dependent decrease characterized TCR beta diversity per million T cells.

The chain couples TRBV25-1 to TRBJ2-7; weak D call: TRBD2 (6 bases). The sequenced material came from blood. This clonotype originated in a man in his sixties or seventies in good health. The CDR3 here is CASSEGRGIPYEQYF. As DNA, the CDR3 is TGTGCCAGCAGTGAAGGCCGCGGGATCCCATACGAGCAGTACTTC.